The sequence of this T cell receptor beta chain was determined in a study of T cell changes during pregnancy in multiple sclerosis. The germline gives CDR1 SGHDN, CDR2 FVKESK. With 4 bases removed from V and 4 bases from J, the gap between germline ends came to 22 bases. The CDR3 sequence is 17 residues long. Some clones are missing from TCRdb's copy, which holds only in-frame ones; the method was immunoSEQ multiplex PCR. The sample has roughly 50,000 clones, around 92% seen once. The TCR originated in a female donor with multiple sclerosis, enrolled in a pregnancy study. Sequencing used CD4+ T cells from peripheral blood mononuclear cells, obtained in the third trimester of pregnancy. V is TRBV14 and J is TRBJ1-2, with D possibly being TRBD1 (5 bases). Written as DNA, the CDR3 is TGTGCCAGCAGCCGCCTACTTGGGGGGAAGATGGGCTATGGCTACACCTTC. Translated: CASSRLLGGKMGYGYTF.